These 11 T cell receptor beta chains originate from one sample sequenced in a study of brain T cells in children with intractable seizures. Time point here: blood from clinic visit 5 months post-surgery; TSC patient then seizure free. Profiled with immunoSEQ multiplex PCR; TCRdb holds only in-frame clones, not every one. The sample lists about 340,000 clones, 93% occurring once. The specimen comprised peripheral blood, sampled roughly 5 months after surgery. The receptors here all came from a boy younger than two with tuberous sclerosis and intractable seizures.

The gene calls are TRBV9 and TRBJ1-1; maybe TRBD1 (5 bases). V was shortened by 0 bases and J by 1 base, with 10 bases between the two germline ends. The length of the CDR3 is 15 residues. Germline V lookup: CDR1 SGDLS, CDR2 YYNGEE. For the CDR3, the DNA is TGTGCCAGCAGCGTAGATGGGACGGGGAACACTGAAGCTTTCTTT. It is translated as CASSVDGTGNTEAFF.

The CDR3 loop reads CASSGDRVAYNEQFF. For the CDR3, the DNA is TGTGCCAGCTCAGGAGACAGGGTCGCCTACAATGAGCAGTTCTTC. V gene TRBV18 combines with J gene TRBJ2-1, with 7 bases fitting TRBD1. CDR1 and CDR2 from the germline V gene are KGHSH and LQKENI. V was clipped by 5 bases and J by 2 bases; unmatched bases: 6. The CDR3 has 15 residues.

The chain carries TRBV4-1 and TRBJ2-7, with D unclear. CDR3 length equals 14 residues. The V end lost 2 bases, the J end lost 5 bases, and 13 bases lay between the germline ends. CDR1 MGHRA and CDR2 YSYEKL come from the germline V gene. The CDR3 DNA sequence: TGCGCCAGCAGCCAAATCCAAGGAGCTGACGAGCAGTACTTC. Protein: CASSQIQGADEQYF.

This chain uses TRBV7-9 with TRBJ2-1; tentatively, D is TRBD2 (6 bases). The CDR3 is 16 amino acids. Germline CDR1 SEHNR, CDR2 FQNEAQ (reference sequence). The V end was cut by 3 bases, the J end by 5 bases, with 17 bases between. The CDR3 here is CASSFIGGTQNNEQFF. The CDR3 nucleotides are TGTGCCAGCAGCTTTATTGGAGGGACCCAGAACAATGAGCAGTTCTTC. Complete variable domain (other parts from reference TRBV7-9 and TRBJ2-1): DTGVSQNPRHKITKRGQNVTFRCDPISEHNRLYWYRQTLGQGPEFLTYFQNEAQLEKSRLLSDRFSAERPKGSFSTLEIQRTEQGDSAMYLCASSFIGGTQNNEQFFGPGTRLTVL.

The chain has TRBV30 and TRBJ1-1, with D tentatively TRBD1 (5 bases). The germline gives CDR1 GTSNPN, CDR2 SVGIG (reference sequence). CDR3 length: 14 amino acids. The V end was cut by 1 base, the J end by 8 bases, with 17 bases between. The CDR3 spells CAWSGKTEIYEAFF. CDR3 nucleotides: TGTGCCTGGAGTGGAAAGACAGAAATTTACGAAGCTTTCTTT.

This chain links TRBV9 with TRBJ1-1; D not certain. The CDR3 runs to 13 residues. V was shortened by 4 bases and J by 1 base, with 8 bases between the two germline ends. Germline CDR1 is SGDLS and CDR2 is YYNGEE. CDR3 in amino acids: CASSLYWNTEAFF. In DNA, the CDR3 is TGTGCCAGCAGCCTTTACTGGAACACTGAAGCTTTCTTT.

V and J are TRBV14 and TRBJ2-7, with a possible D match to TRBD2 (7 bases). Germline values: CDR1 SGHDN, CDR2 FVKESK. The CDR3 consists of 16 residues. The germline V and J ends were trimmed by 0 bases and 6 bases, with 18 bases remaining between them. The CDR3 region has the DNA TGTGCCAGCAGCCAAGATTCGGGGAGGGGGGGAATCGAGCAGTACTTC. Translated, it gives CASSQDSGRGGIEQYF.

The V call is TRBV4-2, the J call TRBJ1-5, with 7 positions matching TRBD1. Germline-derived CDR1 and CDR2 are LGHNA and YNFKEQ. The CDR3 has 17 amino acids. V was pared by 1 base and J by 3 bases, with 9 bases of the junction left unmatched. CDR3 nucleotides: TGTGCCAGCAGCCAAGGATACAGGGGCCCCATCAATCAGCCCCAGCATTTT. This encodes CASSQGYRGPINQPQHF.

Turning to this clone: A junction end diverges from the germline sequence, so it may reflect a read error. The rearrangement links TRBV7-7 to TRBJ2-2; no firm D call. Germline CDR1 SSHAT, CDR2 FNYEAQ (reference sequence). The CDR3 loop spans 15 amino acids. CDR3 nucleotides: TGTGCTAGCAGCTTCTCTTGGCCGAACACCGGGGAGCTGTTTTTT. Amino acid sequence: CASSFSWPNTGELFF. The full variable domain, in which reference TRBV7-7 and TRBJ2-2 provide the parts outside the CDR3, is GAGVSQSPRYKVTKRGQDVTLRCDPISSHATLYWYQQALGQGPEFLTYFNYEAQPDKSGLPSDRFSAERPEGSISTLTIQRTEQRDSAMYRCASSFSWPNTGELFFGEGSRLTVL.

CDR3 nucleotide sequence: TGTGCCAGCAGCTTTAGCGACGGAAATTCCTACAATGAGCAGTTCTTC. Translating it yields CASSFSDGNSYNEQFF. This chain joins TRBV7-9 and TRBJ2-1, with a tentative D call TRBD2 (5 bases). Germline assignment: CDR1 SEHNR and CDR2 FQNEAQ (reference sequence). The V gene lost 3 bases and the J gene lost 1 base, with 13 bases spanning the gap. The CDR3 runs to 16 residues.

The CDR3 coding sequence is TGTGCCAGCAGCTTAGTTGGGGGGGTCGGAAACACCATATATTTT. It translates to CASSLVGGVGNTIYF. The chain couples TRBV7-6 to TRBJ1-3, with a tentative D call TRBD1 (5 bases). V gave up 1 base and J gave up 4 bases, with 11 bases separating them. The CDR3 contains 15 residues. Germline-derived CDR1 and CDR2 are SGHVS and FNYEAQ.